One and the same sample provided the 5 T cell receptor beta chains below, sequenced in a study of CD8+CD57+ T cells in acquired aplastic anemia. Profiling that covered TCR beta VDJ and CDR3 relied on genomic DNA as its template. TCRdb processed the reads anew with MiXCR; each CDR3 protein has one entry. The data hold around 200,000 distinct CDR3 sequences, with around 60% observed a single time. The source material was sorted CD4+, CD8+, or CD8+CD57+ T cells (not recorded which) from PBMCs. These receptors all stem from a human donor in good health.

This CDR3 is CASSSSIEQYF. The CDR3 DNA sequence: TGTGCCAGCAGCTCATCTATCGAGCAGTACTTC. The J gene is TRBJ2-7, the V gene TRBV7-9; D gene uncertain. V was pared by 4 bases and J by 6 bases, with 7 bases between. The CDR3 has 11 amino acids. CDR1 SEHNR and CDR2 FQNEAQ come from the germline V gene (reference sequence).

This clonotype was seen many times. The chain uses TRBV5-8 and TRBJ1-5; D might be TRBD1 (6 bases). The germline V gene has CDR1 SGHTS and CDR2 YDEGEE. Trimming removed 1 base from V and 6 bases from J, with 14 bases in between. This CDR3 is 15 amino acids long. Written as DNA, the CDR3 is TGTGCCAGCAGCTTGCCCCAGACAGGAGGTCAGCCCCAGCATTTT. This codes for CASSLPQTGGQPQHF.

This clonotype occurred once. The chain joins TRBV5-6 to TRBJ2-3; tentatively, D is TRBD2 (6 bases). The CDR3 is 15 amino acids. With 1 base removed from V and 0 bases from J, the gap between germline ends came to 9 bases. Germline V gives CDR1 SGHDT, CDR2 YYEEEE. CDR3 sequence reads: CASSLLGTSTDTQYF. CDR3 bases: TGTGCCAGCAGCTTGTTGGGGACTAGCACAGATACGCAGTATTTT. The full variable domain, rest sourced from reference TRBV5-6 and TRBJ2-3, is DAGVTQSPTHLIKTRGQQVTLRCSPKSGHDTVSWYQQALGQGPQFIFQYYEEEERQRGNFPDRFSGHQFPNYSSELNVNALLLGDSALYLCASSLLGTSTDTQYFGPGTRLTVL.

Ten or more counts support this clonotype. The chain employs TRBV10-2 and TRBJ1-3; D gene uncertain. With 4 bases removed from V and 9 bases from J, the gap between germline ends came to 13 bases. Germline V lookup: CDR1 WSHSY, CDR2 SAAADI. The CDR3 covers 13 residues. The CDR3 sequence: CASSVGLISTIYF. CDR3 sequence (DNA): TGCGCCAGCAGTGTAGGGCTAATTAGCACCATATATTTT.

This clonotype has just one count. V gene TRBV7-9 combines with J gene TRBJ2-1; D unresolved. The CDR3 is 13 residues long. V dropped 1 base and J dropped 5 bases, with 6 bases sitting between them. Germline V lookup: CDR1 SEHNR, CDR2 FQNEAQ (reference sequence). The CDR3 DNA reads as TGTGCCAGCAGCTTAGAGGTCCACAATGAGCAGTTCTTC. Translation gives CASSLEVHNEQFF.